Following are 26 T cell receptor beta chains from one sample sequenced in a study of T cell responses to AZD1222 COVID-19 vaccine. Data came from immunoSEQ multiplex PCR; TCRdb stores just in-frame clones and leaves some out. The data hold some 180,000 clones, with roughly 87% observed a single time. The sample here was peripheral blood, taken 28 days after the second AZD1222 dose. The source is an adult who received the AZD1222 COVID-19 vaccine.

The chain has TRBV5-6 and TRBJ1-1, with 8 bases identical to TRBD1. CDR1 is SGHDT, CDR2 YYEEEE, per germline. The CDR3 contains 16 residues. After removal of 4 bases from V and 0 bases from J, the junction contained 8 bases not matched to a gene. In nucleotides, the CDR3 is TGTGCCAGCAGCCGGAGGACAGGGTCGCTGAACACTGAAGCTTTCTTT. Translation: CASSRRTGSLNTEAFF. Drawing the rest from reference TRBV5-6 and TRBJ1-1, the complete variable domain is DAGVTQSPTHLIKTRGQQVTLRCSPKSGHDTVSWYQQALGQGPQFIFQYYEEEERQRGNFPDRFSGHQFPNYSSELNVNALLLGDSALYLCASSRRTGSLNTEAFFGQGTRLTVV.

This chain uses TRBV4-2 with TRBJ1-1; D is possibly TRBD1 (5 bases). V shed 3 bases and J shed 1 base, with 9 bases lying between them. This CDR3 has 14 amino acids. CDR1 is LGHNA and CDR2 is YNFKEQ in the germline V gene. This chain's CDR3 is CASSHLGGNTEAFF. The CDR3 nucleotides read TGTGCCAGCAGCCACCTCGGGGGGAACACTGAAGCTTTCTTT.

The V and J genes are TRBV7-9 and TRBJ2-3; no firm D call. Looked up from germline, CDR1 is SEHNR and CDR2 is FQNEAQ (reference sequence). Deletions cut 3 bases from V and 5 bases from J, with 3 bases between. This CDR3 comprises 11 residues. In nucleotides, the CDR3 is TGTGCCAGCAGCTTGGAAGATACGCAGTATTTT. It codes for CASSLEDTQYF.

There are a few counts of this clone. The rearrangement uses TRBV18 and TRBJ1-4, with D perhaps matching TRBD1 (6 bases). V was trimmed by 3 bases and J by 8 bases, leaving 16 bases between them. CDR3 size: 15 residues. The germline V gene has CDR1 KGHSH and CDR2 LQKENI. The CDR3 loop reads CASSPSAGDGEKLFF. CDR3 DNA sequence: TGTGCCAGCTCACCTTCCGCAGGGGACGGAGAAAAACTGTTTTTT.

This clone was recorded only once. V usage is TRBV7-9 and J usage is TRBJ2-7; perhaps D is TRBD1 or TRBD2 (5 bases each). With 5 bases removed from V and 6 bases from J, the gap between germline ends came to 20 bases. This CDR3 contains 15 residues. From germline, CDR1 is SEHNR and CDR2 FQNEAQ (reference sequence). CDR3 region: CASSQGGGGVLEQYF. CDR3 sequence (DNA): TGTGCCAGCAGCCAAGGCGGTGGGGGAGTGCTCGAGCAGTACTTC.

The V gene is TRBV19, the J gene TRBJ1-5, with D possibly being TRBD1 (5 bases). Trimming removed 5 bases at V and 5 bases at J, with 19 bases between. There are 16 residues in the CDR3. Germline V gives CDR1 LNHDA, CDR2 SQIVND (reference sequence). CDR3 bases: TGTGCCAGTAGTCGCACCGGAGGGGCGGCCGATCAGCCCCAGCATTTT. Its protein product is CASSRTGGAADQPQHF.

The CDR3 DNA reads TGTGCCAGCAGCGCCATTCCGGGGTTCTCCTACGAGCAGTACTTC. It yields the protein CASSAIPGFSYEQYF. This chain links TRBV11-2 with TRBJ2-7; D possibly corresponds to TRBD2 (5 bases). Germline CDR1 and CDR2: SGHAT and FQNNGV. CDR3 length: 15 residues. Between the trimmed V and J ends, which lost 5 bases and 0 bases, there was a span of 14 bases.

The rearrangement links TRBV7-6 to TRBJ2-2; TRBD1 agrees at 8 bases. CDR1 and CDR2 (germline): SGHVS, FNYEAQ. Losses at the gene ends were 5 bases for V and 1 base for J; bases not matched to a gene: 6. The CDR3 loop spans 16 amino acids. The CDR3 coding sequence is TGTGCCAGCAGCCGATGGGGGACAGGGAACACCGGGGAGCTGTTTTTT. Translating it yields CASSRWGTGNTGELFF. The variable domain in full, with the rest retrieved from reference TRBV7-6 and TRBJ2-2, is GAGVSQSPRYKVTKRGQDVALRCDPISGHVSLYWYRQALGQGPEFLTYFNYEAQQDKSGLPNDRFSAERPEGSISTLTIQRTEQRDSAMYRCASSRWGTGNTGELFFGEGSRLTVL.

The sample holds one count of this clone. This rearrangement joins TRBV6-5 to TRBJ2-3; D is uncertain. V was clipped by 0 bases and J by 3 bases, with 4 bases between them. The CDR3 runs 13 residues. Germline CDR1 is MNHEY and CDR2 is SVGAGI. CDR3 coding DNA: TGTGCCAGCAGTTACTCATGGACAGATACGCAGTATTTT. Protein: CASSYSWTDTQYF.

DNA for the CDR3: TGTGCCAGCAGCTTCTTTCGGACGTCCGGGACAGCAACCTACGAGCAGTACTTC. Its translation is CASSFFRTSGTATYEQYF. The rearrangement joins TRBV7-9 to TRBJ2-7; 7 bases line up with TRBD1. The germline V gene has CDR1 SEHNR and CDR2 FQNEAQ (reference sequence). Trimming took 3 bases from V and 2 from J; bases not matched to a gene: 16. The CDR3 covers 18 residues.

The chain has TRBV7-9 and TRBJ2-3, with D possibly matching TRBD1 (6 bases). Looked up from germline, CDR1 is SEHNR and CDR2 is FQNEAQ (reference sequence). V dropped 5 bases and J dropped 2 bases, with 14 bases sitting between them. The CDR3 length is 15 residues. Here the CDR3 DNA reads TGTGCCAGCAGCACCCGGACAGACCCCACAGATACGCAGTATTTT. This encodes CASSTRTDPTDTQYF.

In nucleotides, the CDR3 is TGTGCCAGCAGAGGGACAATCCTCACAGATACGCAGTATTTT. It yields the protein CASRGTILTDTQYF. This chain connects TRBV11-2 to TRBJ2-3; D perhaps matches TRBD1 (6 bases). The CDR3 has 14 residues. CDR1 and CDR2 (germline): SGHAT, FQNNGV. Trimming removed 6 bases at V and 2 bases at J, with 12 bases between.

The genes are TRBV11-3 and TRBJ1-1; D unclear. Trimming left V 4 bases short and J 0 bases short, with 12 bases between. The V gene's germline CDR1 is SGHNT and CDR2 YENEEA. The CDR3 sequence is 15 residues long. CDR3 in DNA: TGTGCCAGCAGCTCCCACAGCTCCCTGAACACTGAAGCTTTCTTT. The encoded protein is CASSSHSSLNTEAFF.

This chain uses TRBV6-2 or TRBV6-3 with TRBJ1-2; D unclear. The CDR3 length is 14 residues. Germline assignment: CDR1 MNHEY and CDR2 SVGEGT. Trimming cost V 4 bases and J 9 bases, with 18 bases left between them. CDR3 in amino acids: CASSSKTRLRRYTF. CDR3 coding DNA: TGTGCCAGCAGTTCTAAGACCAGGCTACGGCGCTACACCTTC.

The rearrangement joins TRBV27 to TRBJ1-3, with D tentatively TRBD1 (5 bases). The CDR3 extends over 15 amino acids. Germline CDR1 reads MNHEY; CDR2 reads SMNVEV (reference sequence). V lost 2 bases to trimming and J lost 0 bases, with 8 bases between them. The CDR3: CASSLRGASGNTIYF. CDR3 in DNA: TGTGCCAGCAGTTTAAGGGGTGCCTCTGGAAACACCATATATTTT.

The V gene is TRBV6-2 or TRBV6-3, the J gene TRBJ2-7; 14 bases agree with TRBD2. Unmatched junction bases numbered 5, after V lost 0 bases and J lost 7 bases. The CDR3 is made up of 16 amino acids. In germline, CDR1 is MNHEY, CDR2 SVGEGT. CDR3 nucleotide sequence: TGTGCCAGCAGTTACTCAGGACTAGCGGGGGGAGTAGAGCAGTACTTC. It is translated as CASSYSGLAGGVEQYF.

J is TRBJ2-3 and V is TRBV6-5; D remains ambiguous. V lost 5 bases to trimming and J lost 3 bases, with 15 bases between them. This CDR3 has 15 residues. Per germline, CDR1 MNHEY and CDR2 SVGAGI. For the CDR3, the DNA is TGTGCCAGCAGTCTCCGGTGGATAGGGACAGATACGCAGTATTTT. Translation: CASSLRWIGTDTQYF.

This clone was detected only a few times. The rearrangement joins TRBV6-5 to TRBJ1-4; 7 bases match TRBD1. The junction had 3 bases not matched to a gene; V was cut back by 6 bases and J by 5 bases. Germline V gene data show CDR1 as MNHEY and CDR2 as SVGAGI. CDR3 length equals 13 residues. The CDR3 loop reads CASRSGGNEKLFF. The CDR3 nucleotides read TGTGCCAGCAGATCAGGGGGGAATGAAAAACTGTTTTTT.

The chain links TRBV7-9 to TRBJ2-7; D might be TRBD1 (5 bases). V lost 4 bases to trimming and J lost 4 bases, with 23 bases between them. There are 17 residues in the CDR3. CDR1 and CDR2 (germline): SEHNR, FQNEAQ (reference sequence). CDR3 region: CASSSDLHQGGTYEQYF. The CDR3 DNA sequence: TGTGCCAGCAGCTCAGATTTACATCAGGGCGGTACTTACGAGCAGTACTTC.

In this sample, this clone turned up a few times. V usage is TRBV25-1 and J usage is TRBJ1-2, with D possibly matching TRBD1 (6 bases). This CDR3 has 14 amino acids. CDR1 MGHDK and CDR2 SYGVNS come from the germline V gene. V was pared by 5 bases and J by 8 bases, with 18 bases between. CDR3 amino acids: CASSWGQSFQGYTF. In nucleotides, the CDR3 is TGTGCCAGCAGTTGGGGACAAAGCTTCCAGGGCTACACCTTC.

The chain joins TRBV15 to TRBJ1-1, with unresolved D. V lost 1 base, J lost 3 bases, and 3 bases lay in between. The CDR3 has 12 residues. The germline V gene has CDR1 LNHNV and CDR2 YYDKDF (reference sequence). CDR3 coding DNA: TGTGCCACCAGCAGAGGGGACACTGAAGCTTTCTTT. Encoded protein: CATSRGDTEAFF. The full variable domain, rest sourced from reference TRBV15 and TRBJ1-1, is DAMVIQNPRYQVTQFGKPVTLSCSQTLNHNVMYWYQQKSSQAPKLLFHYYDKDFNNEADTPDNFQSRRPNTSFCFLDIRSPGLGDTAMYLCATSRGDTEAFFGQGTRLTVV.

The chain has TRBV2 and TRBJ1-1; D perhaps matches TRBD1 (5 bases). V shed 3 bases and J shed 6 bases, with 8 bases lying between them. The CDR3 has 12 residues. Germline-derived CDR1 and CDR2 are SNHLY and FYNNEI. The CDR3 coding sequence is TGTGCCAGCAGTGATAGGGGAGCTGAAGCTTTCTTT. This gives the protein CASSDRGAEAFF.

The V gene is TRBV7-8, the J gene TRBJ1-1; D is ambiguous. V was shortened by 0 bases and J by 8 bases, with 13 bases between the two germline ends. The CDR3 extends over 14 amino acids. CDR1 and CDR2 (germline): SGHVS, FQNEAQ. The CDR3 is CASSLARAQGEAFF. The CDR3, as DNA: TGTGCCAGCAGCTTAGCGAGGGCTCAAGGAGAAGCTTTCTTT.

The J gene is TRBJ2-1, the V gene TRBV5-5; D remains ambiguous. V dropped 4 bases and J dropped 10 bases, with 12 bases sitting between them. This CDR3 is built from 12 residues. Germline V gene sequence: CDR1 SGHKS, CDR2 YYEKEE (reference sequence). The CDR3 region has the DNA TGTGCCAGCAGCCCGATGTCGAGGGAGCAGTTCTTC. This encodes CASSPMSREQFF.

The chain is built from TRBV2 and TRBJ1-1; D possibly corresponds to TRBD1 (5 bases). This CDR3 has 14 residues. CDR1 and CDR2 (germline): SNHLY, FYNNEI. V lost 3 bases, J lost 5 bases, and 13 bases lay in between. CDR3 nucleotides: TGTGCCAGCAGTGACAGGGTTAGGGTGACTGAAGCTTTCTTT. Protein: CASSDRVRVTEAFF.

V usage is TRBV12-5 and J usage is TRBJ2-2; D unclear. Germline CDR1 reads LGHNT; CDR2 reads FRNRAP. The CDR3 has 11 residues. The V and J ends lost 10 bases and 5 bases respectively, with 8 bases between them. As DNA, the CDR3 is TGTGCTACCACACTGACCGGGGAGCTGTTTTTT. Its protein is CATTLTGELFF.